The clone carrying this T cell receptor (beta chain) has ten or more counts. What it binds is unknown. TCRdb re-analysed the 5' RACE reads in MiXCR, keeping a single row per CDR3 protein. The table has about 240,000 distinct CDR3 sequences, around 7.8% seen once; the top ten hold approximately 6.3%. This specimen comes from a study of CD8 T cells in ankylosing spondylitis. V was shortened by 2 bases and J by 4 bases, with 8 bases between the two germline ends. The CDR3 consists of 13 residues. CDR1 is SGHDN and CDR2 is FVKESK in the germline V gene. Points from the study as a whole: Clones linked to disease were reported to show significant enrichment in matched ankylosing spondylitis synovial fluid. Typical of ankylosing spondylitis blood, it appeared, was a TCR beta motif of under 10 highly homologous variants.

The material sequenced was blood, either unsorted or a sorted T cell fraction (not recorded which). This TCR was sampled from a male donor with ankylosing spondylitis or in good health (not recorded which). The V call is TRBV14, the J call TRBJ1-2; no clear D. The CDR3 coding sequence is TGTGCCAGCAGCCAACTGGACGGCTATGGCTACACCTTC. Protein: CASSQLDGYGYTF.